The rows below give T cell receptor beta chains drawn from one sample of a study of post-analysis software for immune sequencing data. Each CDR3 protein is one row after TCRdb ran MiXCR on the PCR reads. The repertoire has hundreds of thousands of distinct CDR3 sequences, around 34% of them found once; the top ten carry less than 6%. Sequenced: blood. The receptors originated from a girl aged 5 to 17 with multiple sclerosis. CDR3s include the opening cysteine and the closing phenylalanine or tryptophan. D genes are given only for firm matches. Clone size is stated in some rows and not others, as once, few, many or a class when expanded.

CDR3 DNA: TGCGCCAGCAGCCGTTCACAGGGAAACACCATATATTTT
CDR3 protein: CASSRSQGNTIYF
clone size: .
D gene: .
CDR3 length: 13
V gene: TRBV4-1
J gene: TRBJ1-3

CDR3 DNA: TGCAGCGTTGGGGGAAAGACTAGCGGTACAGATACGCAGTATTTT
CDR3 protein: CSVGGKTSGTDTQYF
clone size: many
D gene: TRBD2
CDR3 length: 15
V gene: TRBV29-1
J gene: TRBJ2-3

CDR3 DNA: TGTGCCAGCTCACGACAGGGGTCCGAGCAGTACTTC
CDR3 protein: CASSRQGSEQYF
clone size: few
D gene: TRBD1
CDR3 length: 12
V gene: TRBV18
J gene: TRBJ2-7

CDR3 DNA: TGCAGTGCTCCGAACCTGGCGGCCCCGATACCAAATGAGCAGTTCTTC
CDR3 protein: CSAPNLAAPIPNEQFF
clone size: .
D gene: .
CDR3 length: 16
V gene: TRBV20-1
J gene: TRBJ2-1

CDR3 DNA: TGCGCCAGCAGTGCAGACAGAGGCTATGGCTACACCTTC
CDR3 protein: CASSADRGYGYTF
clone size: many
D gene: .
CDR3 length: 13
V gene: TRBV10-1
J gene: TRBJ1-2

CDR3 DNA: TGTGCCACCAGCAACCCAGGGGGGGATCAGCCCCAGCATTTT
CDR3 protein: CATSNPGGDQPQHF
clone size: many
D gene: TRBD1
CDR3 length: 14
V gene: TRBV15
J gene: TRBJ1-5

CDR3 DNA: TGTGCCAGCAGCCCTAGGGGGGGAACCAACTACAATGAGCAGTTCTTC
CDR3 protein: CASSPRGGTNYNEQFF
clone size: many
D gene: .
CDR3 length: 16
V gene: TRBV14
J gene: TRBJ2-1

CDR3 DNA: TGCAGTCCCGGCCCCAGGGAGGGCACAGATACGCAGTATTTT
CDR3 protein: CSPGPREGTDTQYF
clone size: .
D gene: .
CDR3 length: 14
V gene: TRBV20-1
J gene: TRBJ2-3

CDR3 DNA: TGTGCCTGGAGTGTACGGCTAGCGGGAGGGGGTGAGCAGTTCTTC
CDR3 protein: CAWSVRLAGGGEQFF
clone size: .
D gene: TRBD2
CDR3 length: 15
V gene: TRBV30
J gene: TRBJ2-1

CDR3 DNA: TGTGCCAGCGCAGGGGCCTTTAATGAAAAACTGTTTTTT
CDR3 protein: CASAGAFNEKLFF
clone size: .
D gene: .
CDR3 length: 13
V gene: TRBV7-9
J gene: TRBJ1-4

CDR3 DNA: TGTGCCACCAGCGAGGGTAATCAGCCCCAGCATTTT
CDR3 protein: CATSEGNQPQHF
clone size: many
D gene: .
CDR3 length: 12
V gene: TRBV15
J gene: TRBJ1-5

CDR3 DNA: TGTGCCAGCAGCTACAGGGGGAACACTGAAGCTTTCTTT
CDR3 protein: CASSYRGNTEAFF
clone size: .
D gene: TRBD1
CDR3 length: 13
V gene: TRBV27
J gene: TRBJ1-1

CDR3 DNA: TGCGCCAGCAGCTTGAGCACGGATCGGGGTTCTGAGCAGTACTTC
CDR3 protein: CASSLSTDRGSEQYF
clone size: .
D gene: .
CDR3 length: 15
V gene: TRBV5-1
J gene: TRBJ2-5

CDR3 DNA: TGTGCCACCAGCAGACGCAGCACTGAAGCTTTCTTT
CDR3 protein: CATSRRSTEAFF
clone size: .
D gene: .
CDR3 length: 12
V gene: TRBV15
J gene: TRBJ1-1

CDR3 DNA: TGCAGTGCTAGAGACGGACTAGCGGGAGGGCCCAGGTACAATGAGCAGTTCTTC
CDR3 protein: CSARDGLAGGPRYNEQFF
clone size: many
D gene: TRBD2
CDR3 length: 18
V gene: TRBV20-1
J gene: TRBJ2-1

CDR3 DNA: TGCAGTGCTGATACGTGGGATAGCACAGATACGCAGTATTTT
CDR3 protein: CSADTWDSTDTQYF
clone size: many
D gene: .
CDR3 length: 14
V gene: TRBV20-1
J gene: TRBJ2-3

CDR3 DNA: TGTGCCAGTAGTTCATCTTTAGCGGGAGTATCCTACAATGAGCAGTACTTC
CDR3 protein: CASSSSLAGVSYNEQYF
clone size: .
D gene: TRBD2
CDR3 length: 17
V gene: TRBV12-3/TRBV12-4
J gene: TRBJ2-7

CDR3 DNA: TGCAGTGCTGAGATATGGGCGGGAGGGAACACCGGGGAGCTGTTTTTT
CDR3 protein: CSAEIWAGGNTGELFF
clone size: .
D gene: TRBD2
CDR3 length: 16
V gene: TRBV20-1
J gene: TRBJ2-2

CDR3 DNA: TGTGCCAGCAGCACTCGAACCACTAGTTTCGATGAGCAGTTCTTC
CDR3 protein: CASSTRTTSFDEQFF
clone size: .
D gene: .
CDR3 length: 15
V gene: TRBV7-2
J gene: TRBJ2-1

CDR3 DNA: TGTGCCAGCATCCCGGGGCTCACCGGGGGGCTGTTTTTT
CDR3 protein: CASIPGLTGGLFF
clone size: .
D gene: .
CDR3 length: 13
V gene: TRBV12-3/TRBV12-4
J gene: TRBJ2-2

CDR3 DNA: TGTGCCAGCAGTTTAGGATACAATCAAGGGGCTGAAGCTTTCTTT
CDR3 protein: CASSLGYNQGAEAFF
clone size: .
D gene: .
CDR3 length: 15
V gene: TRBV28
J gene: TRBJ1-1

CDR3 DNA: TGCGCCAGCAGCCACCCGACAGGGGGGGAAGGGACCCAGTACTTC
CDR3 protein: CASSHPTGGEGTQYF
clone size: .
D gene: TRBD1
CDR3 length: 15
V gene: TRBV4-1
J gene: TRBJ2-5

CDR3 DNA: TGTGCCATCAGGGAGGGAACAGAGGGTTCCGCCACTGAAGCTTTCTTT
CDR3 protein: CAIREGTEGSATEAFF
clone size: .
D gene: .
CDR3 length: 16
V gene: TRBV10-3
J gene: TRBJ1-1

CDR3 DNA: TGTGCCATCAGTGAGTCCGGCGGAACCTATGGCTACACCTTC
CDR3 protein: CAISESGGTYGYTF
clone size: .
D gene: .
CDR3 length: 14
V gene: TRBV10-3
J gene: TRBJ1-2

CDR3 DNA: TGTGCCAGCAGCCCACGTCCCCGAGGCGGGTCACCCCTCCACTTT
CDR3 protein: CASSPRPRGGSPLHF
clone size: .
D gene: .
CDR3 length: 15
V gene: TRBV11-2
J gene: TRBJ1-6

CDR3 DNA: TGTGCCAGCAGCGTAGGTCCCGGCGGGGATAGTCAGCCCCAGCATTTT
CDR3 protein: CASSVGPGGDSQPQHF
clone size: .
D gene: .
CDR3 length: 16
V gene: TRBV9
J gene: TRBJ1-5

CDR3 DNA: TGTGCCAGCAGTCCCGGAGTCGACTCTTTAGCGGGAGTGGAGACCCAGTACTTC
CDR3 protein: CASSPGVDSLAGVETQYF
clone size: many
D gene: TRBD2
CDR3 length: 18
V gene: TRBV27
J gene: TRBJ2-5

CDR3 DNA: TGTGCCAGCAGTTCACTCGGGACAGGGGGTAGCAATGAGCAGTTCTTC
CDR3 protein: CASSSLGTGGSNEQFF
clone size: .
D gene: TRBD1
CDR3 length: 16
V gene: TRBV27
J gene: TRBJ2-1

CDR3 DNA: TGCAGCGTTCACCCTAGCGGGTCTAGCACAGATACGCAGTATTTT
CDR3 protein: CSVHPSGSSTDTQYF
clone size: .
D gene: TRBD2
CDR3 length: 15
V gene: TRBV29-1
J gene: TRBJ2-3

CDR3 DNA: TGTGCCACCAGCAGAGACGGCAGCTTAGACTATGGCTACACCTTC
CDR3 protein: CATSRDGSLDYGYTF
clone size: many
D gene: .
CDR3 length: 15
V gene: TRBV15
J gene: TRBJ1-2

CDR3 DNA: TGTGCCAGCATGCCCCGGGACACTTCTAACTATGGCTACACCTTC
CDR3 protein: CASMPRDTSNYGYTF
clone size: many
D gene: .
CDR3 length: 15
V gene: TRBV6-1
J gene: TRBJ1-2

CDR3 DNA: TGTGCCAGCAGAAAAGGGACCCTAACTTACAATGAGCAGTTCTTC
CDR3 protein: CASRKGTLTYNEQFF
clone size: .
D gene: .
CDR3 length: 15
V gene: TRBV28
J gene: TRBJ2-1

CDR3 DNA: TGCAGTGCTAGAGTCCTTAGCGGGAGGGCCGTTAATGAGCAGTTCTTC
CDR3 protein: CSARVLSGRAVNEQFF
clone size: many
D gene: TRBD2
CDR3 length: 16
V gene: TRBV20-1
J gene: TRBJ2-1

CDR3 DNA: TGCGCCAGCAGCCCTCAGACACTGAGCACTGAAGCTTTCTTT
CDR3 protein: CASSPQTLSTEAFF
clone size: .
D gene: .
CDR3 length: 14
V gene: TRBV5-1
J gene: TRBJ1-1

CDR3 DNA: TGCAGTGCCCCCGAGTTACTAAAAAACATTCAGTACTTC
CDR3 protein: CSAPELLKNIQYF
clone size: many
D gene: .
CDR3 length: 13
V gene: TRBV20-1
J gene: TRBJ2-4

CDR3 DNA: TGTGCCAGCAGCCAAGACCGAATACAGTACTTC
CDR3 protein: CASSQDRIQYF
clone size: .
D gene: .
CDR3 length: 11
V gene: TRBV6-5
J gene: TRBJ2-7

CDR3 DNA: TGTGCCAGCAGCTTCGTTGAAGGGGGTGAGCAGTTCTTC
CDR3 protein: CASSFVEGGEQFF
clone size: once
D gene: .
CDR3 length: 13
V gene: TRBV5-6
J gene: TRBJ2-1

CDR3 DNA: TGTGCCAGCAGCTTAGCGGGAGCATCCGGGGAGCTGTTTTTT
CDR3 protein: CASSLAGASGELFF
clone size: few
D gene: .
CDR3 length: 14
V gene: TRBV7-6
J gene: TRBJ2-2

CDR3 DNA: TGTGCCAGCAGCGGACAGGGGGACGATTTTGGGGCCTTCTGGGGTAGATACAATGAGCAGTTCTTC
CDR3 protein: CASSGQGDDFGAFWGRYNEQFF
clone size: .
D gene: TRBD1
CDR3 length: 22
V gene: TRBV27
J gene: TRBJ2-1

CDR3 DNA: TGCGCCAGTAGAGGGGCAGAGAGCTATGGCTACACCTTC
CDR3 protein: CASRGAESYGYTF
clone size: few
D gene: .
CDR3 length: 13
V gene: TRBV5-1
J gene: TRBJ1-2

CDR3 DNA: TGCAGTGCTCTATCAGGGGGATTTAGTGATGAGCAGTTCTTC
CDR3 protein: CSALSGGFSDEQFF
clone size: many
D gene: TRBD1
CDR3 length: 14
V gene: TRBV20-1
J gene: TRBJ2-1

CDR3 DNA: TGTGCCAGCATCAACCCTGGGATCCTTTCCTACGAGCAGTACTTC
CDR3 protein: CASINPGILSYEQYF
clone size: .
D gene: .
CDR3 length: 15
V gene: TRBV21-1
J gene: TRBJ2-7

CDR3 DNA: TGCAGCGTTGGCAAGATTGTCACAGATACGCAGTATTTT
CDR3 protein: CSVGKIVTDTQYF
clone size: .
D gene: .
CDR3 length: 13
V gene: TRBV29-1
J gene: TRBJ2-3

CDR3 DNA: TGTGCCAGCAGCTTTCTCTTGGGCCAAGAGACCCAGTACTTC
CDR3 protein: CASSFLLGQETQYF
clone size: many
D gene: .
CDR3 length: 14
V gene: TRBV11-2
J gene: TRBJ2-5

CDR3 DNA: TGCAGCGTTTCTGGGGGTGGGACTCAGTACTTC
CDR3 protein: CSVSGGGTQYF
clone size: .
D gene: .
CDR3 length: 11
V gene: TRBV29-1
J gene: TRBJ2-4

CDR3 DNA: TGCAGTGCTAGAGCGGGAGTAAGATACAATGAGCAGTACTTC
CDR3 protein: CSARAGVRYNEQYF
clone size: .
D gene: .
CDR3 length: 14
V gene: TRBV20-1
J gene: TRBJ2-5

CDR3 DNA: TGTGCCACCTCCGGACAGGGGGCATTGAACACTGAAGCTTTCTTT
CDR3 protein: CATSGQGALNTEAFF
clone size: few
D gene: TRBD1
CDR3 length: 15
V gene: TRBV6-5
J gene: TRBJ1-1

CDR3 DNA: TGTGCCAGCAGCTGGGACAGCAATGAAAAACGGTTTTTT
CDR3 protein: CASSWDSNEKRFF
clone size: few
D gene: TRBD1
CDR3 length: 13
V gene: TRBV7-9
J gene: TRBJ1-4

CDR3 DNA: TGTGCCACCAGCAGGGAAGTTGTAGATACGCAGTATTTT
CDR3 protein: CATSREVVDTQYF
clone size: many
D gene: .
CDR3 length: 13
V gene: TRBV15
J gene: TRBJ2-3

CDR3 DNA: TGTGCCAGCAGCTTAGCCCTAGCGGGAGCGGCCAATGAGCAGTACTTC
CDR3 protein: CASSLALAGAANEQYF
clone size: few
D gene: TRBD2
CDR3 length: 16
V gene: TRBV7-8
J gene: TRBJ2-7

CDR3 DNA: TGTGCCAGTAGTATCGAAGGGGGCGACCCCTACACAGATACGCAGTATTTT
CDR3 protein: CASSIEGGDPYTDTQYF
clone size: many
D gene: TRBD1
CDR3 length: 17
V gene: TRBV19
J gene: TRBJ2-3

CDR3 DNA: TGCGCCAGCAGCTTGGACAGGGACCCCACCGGGGAGCTGTTTTTT
CDR3 protein: CASSLDRDPTGELFF
clone size: .
D gene: .
CDR3 length: 15
V gene: TRBV5-1
J gene: TRBJ2-2